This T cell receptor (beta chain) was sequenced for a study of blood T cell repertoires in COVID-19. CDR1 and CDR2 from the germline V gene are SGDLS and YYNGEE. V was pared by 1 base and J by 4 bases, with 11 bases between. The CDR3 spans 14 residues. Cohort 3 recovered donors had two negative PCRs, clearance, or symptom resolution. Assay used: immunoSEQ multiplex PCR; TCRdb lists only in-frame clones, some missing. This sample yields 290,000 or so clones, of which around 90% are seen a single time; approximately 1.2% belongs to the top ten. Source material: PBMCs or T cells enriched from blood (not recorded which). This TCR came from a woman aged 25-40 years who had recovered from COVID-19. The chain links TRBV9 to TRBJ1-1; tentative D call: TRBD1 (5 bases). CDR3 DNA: TGTGCCAGCAGCGTATGGGAGGGGAGCACTGAAGCTTTCTTT. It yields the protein CASSVWEGSTEAFF.